This T cell receptor beta chain was profiled in a study of beta chain features in type 1 diabetes. CDR3 length: 13 amino acids. V lost 1 base to trimming and J lost 11 bases; unmatched junction nucleotides: 7. CDR1 SGHDN and CDR2 FVKESK come from the germline V gene. Every isolated RNA sample was fully reverse transcribed, so sequencing captured expressed TCRB transcripts. Profiling relied on immunoSEQ multiplex PCR, and the TCRdb table lists in-frame clones only, not all of them. The data show roughly 400,000 clones, about 15% seen once. In all sorted populations, purity surpassed 95%. The clonotype originates from a man between 25 and 39 years old in good health. The rearrangement uses TRBV14 and TRBJ1-1; 7 bases are shared with TRBD1. Sequenced: naive CD4+ T cells from blood. This chain's CDR3 is CASSQGTGEDAFF. CDR3 DNA sequence: TGTGCCAGCAGCCAAGGAACAGGGGAAGACGCTTTCTTT.